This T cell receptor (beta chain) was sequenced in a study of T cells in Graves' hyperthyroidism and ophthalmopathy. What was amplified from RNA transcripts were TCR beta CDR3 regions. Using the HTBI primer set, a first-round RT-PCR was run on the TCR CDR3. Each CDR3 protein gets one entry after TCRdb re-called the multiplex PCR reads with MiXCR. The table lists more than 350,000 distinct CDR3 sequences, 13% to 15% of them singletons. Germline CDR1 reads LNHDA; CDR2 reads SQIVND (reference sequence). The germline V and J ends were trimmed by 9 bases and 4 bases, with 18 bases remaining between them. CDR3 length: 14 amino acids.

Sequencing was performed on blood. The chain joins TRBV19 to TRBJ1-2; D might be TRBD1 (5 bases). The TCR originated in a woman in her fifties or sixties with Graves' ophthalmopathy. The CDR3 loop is CARLGPQYFYGYTF. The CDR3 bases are TGTGCCAGGTTGGGGCCCCAGTATTTCTATGGCTACACCTTC.